These 25 T cell receptor beta chains originate from one sample sequenced in a study of esophageal squamous cell carcinoma under preoperative chemotherapy. Documented time point: before preoperative PTX-NDP chemotherapy. MiXCR, run by TCRdb on the PCR reads, gives a single entry per CDR3 protein. The sample includes approximately 30,000 distinct CDR3 sequences, roughly 52% of them seen just once. The sample was taken from a patient given preoperative chemotherapy. Every receptor here comes from a human donor with esophageal squamous cell carcinoma. The donor label of this sample is uncertain.

The gene calls are TRBV12-3 or TRBV12-4 and TRBJ2-1; D call uncertain. The better agreement between TRBJ2-7 and the DNA end casts doubt on the J call. The CDR3 runs 15 residues. As DNA, the CDR3 is TGTGCCAGCAGTTTGGCAGGAGCTTTGTACAATGAGCAGTACTTC. It is translated as CASSLAGALYNEQYF.

The CDR3 region is CASSQTGQGGKNTQYF. CDR3 DNA: TGTGCCAGCAGCCAAACGGGACAGGGAGGGAAAAATACGCAGTATTTT. This chain joins TRBV12-3 or TRBV12-4 and TRBJ2-3, with 9 nucleotides matching TRBD1. J was trimmed by 7 bases and V by 6 bases; bases with no gene match: 14. This CDR3 has 16 amino acids.

The rearrangement joins TRBV6-1 to TRBJ1-1; tentative D call: TRBD1 (6 bases). With 6 bases removed from V and 1 base from J, the gap between germline ends came to 12 bases. The CDR3 is 14 residues long. The V gene's germline CDR1 is MNHNS and CDR2 SASEGT. CDR3 loop: CASRLGGGNTEAFF. CDR3 coding DNA: TGTGCCAGCAGACTAGGGGGAGGGAACACTGAAGCTTTCTTT.

Ten or more counts support this clonotype. This chain joins TRBV6-5 and TRBJ2-5; 7 nucleotides line up with TRBD2. This CDR3 has 16 residues. Germline V gene data show CDR1 as MNHEY and CDR2 as SVGAGI. V was clipped by 5 bases and J by 4 bases; unmatched bases: 13. CDR3 nucleotides: TGTGCCAGCAGTCGGGGAACGGGAGGATTAGGAGAGACCCAGTACTTC. Translating it yields CASSRGTGGLGETQYF.

Notes on this clonotype: One end of the junction varies from germline; a read error may be responsible. The rearrangement joins TRBV7-2 to TRBJ2-3; D perhaps matches TRBD1 (6 bases). The CDR3 is 17 amino acids. Germline CDR1 reads SGHTA; CDR2 reads FQGNSA. This CDR3 is CASSVGLGGGGTDTQYF. In DNA form, the CDR3 reads TGTGCCAGCAGCGTGGGGCTAGGGGGTGGGGGCACAGATACGCAGTACTTT.

This chain uses TRBV7-9 with TRBJ2-5; a possible D gene is TRBD2 (5 bases). V lost 9 bases, J lost 8 bases, and 25 bases lay in between. The CDR3 runs 15 residues. Germline loops: CDR1 SEHNR, CDR2 FQNEAQ (reference sequence). The DNA of the CDR3 is TGTGCCAGGGGCCCTGGACGGGGTGGCCAAAACACCCAGTACTTC. Protein: CARGPGRGGQNTQYF.

This clonotype was counted between two and nine times. This chain connects TRBV5-1 to TRBJ2-7; D might be TRBD2 (7 bases). The V gene's germline CDR1 is SGHRS and CDR2 YFSETQ. This CDR3 comprises 16 residues. V shed 0 bases and J shed 2 bases, with 15 bases lying between them. CDR3 region: CASSLALGGGPYEQYF. In nucleotides, the CDR3 is TGCGCCAGCAGCTTGGCCTTAGGGGGAGGGCCCTACGAGCAGTACTTC.

Comment on this clonotype: The germline gene is not matched at one end of the junction; a read error may be the cause. The chain links TRBV6-1 to TRBJ2-4; D is possibly TRBD2 (6 bases). This CDR3 spans 16 amino acids. In germline, CDR1 is MNHNS, CDR2 SASEGT. For the CDR3, the DNA is TGTGCGAGCAGTGAATTGGGGGGAAGAGACACAGACATGCAGTATTTC. Protein sequence: CASSELGGRDTDMQYF.

DNA for the CDR3: TGTGCCAGCAGCCCCGTTATCGGGGGGGGGGGGGGTGGGCAGTTCTTC. Its protein is CASSPVIGGGGGGQFF. The chain employs TRBV7-6 and TRBJ2-1; 8 positions match TRBD2. Germline V gene sequence: CDR1 SGHVS, CDR2 FNYEAQ. V gave up 5 bases and J gave up 12 bases; unmatched junction bases: 18. This CDR3 spans 16 amino acids.

This clonotype was seen more than once but under ten times. The chain carries TRBV6-5 and TRBJ1-6; D is ambiguous. The length of the CDR3 is 17 residues. The V gene lost 2 bases and the J gene lost 3 bases, with 14 bases spanning the gap. Looked up from germline, CDR1 is MNHEY and CDR2 is SVGAGI. The CDR3 protein is CASSYLPAANYNSPLHF. In DNA form, the CDR3 reads TGTGCCAGCAGTTACCTCCCGGCAGCAAACTATAATTCACCCCTCCACTTT.

In regard to this clonotype: Being one base from a much bigger clone, this may be a read error. The genes are TRBV11-1 and TRBJ2-4; 11 bases are shared with TRBD2. Germline V gene sequence: CDR1 SGHAT, CDR2 FQDESV (reference sequence). CDR3 length equals 16 residues. The J segment lost 13 bases and the V segment lost 4 bases, leaving 15 bases of the junction unmatched. The CDR3 DNA is TGTGCCAGCAGCTCCCTAGCGGGAGGAGCCTACAATGAGCAGTACTTC. Translating it yields CASSSLAGGAYNEQYF. Variable domain in full (rest from reference TRBV11-1 and TRBJ2-4): EAEVAQSPRYKITEKSQAVAFWCDPISGHATLYWYRQILGQGPELLVQFQDESVVDDSQLPKDRFSAERLKGVDSTLKIQPAELGDSAMYLCASSSLAGGAYNEQYFGAGTRLSVL.

The chain uses TRBV7-3 and TRBJ2-6, with D tentatively TRBD1 (5 bases). Germline CDR1 reads SGHTA; CDR2 reads FQGTGA. V gave up 2 bases and J gave up 2 bases, with 10 bases separating them. This CDR3 contains 16 residues. The CDR3 sequence: CASSLPLGAGANVLTF. CDR3 nucleotides: TGTGCCAGCAGCTTACCTCTAGGGGCTGGGGCCAACGTCCTGACTTTC. Combining the CDR3 with reference TRBV7-3 and TRBJ2-6 gives the whole variable domain GAGVSQTPSNKVTEKGKYVELRCDPISGHTALYWYRQSLGQGPEFLIYFQGTGAADDSGLPNDRFFAVRPEGSVSTLKIQRTERGDSAVYLCASSLPLGAGANVLTFGAGSRLTVL.

This clonotype is categorized as medium-sized. This sequence joins TRBV11-2 and TRBJ2-3, with a weak D call TRBD2 (5 bases). V gave up 4 bases and J gave up 0 bases, with 11 bases separating them. Germline assignment: CDR1 SGHAT and CDR2 FQNNGV. The CDR3 loop spans 15 amino acids. The CDR3 DNA sequence: TGTGCCAGCAGCTCCTGGGAGTTTAGCACAGATACGCAGTATTTT. Encoded protein: CASSSWEFSTDTQYF.

This clonotype has a handful of counts. J is TRBJ2-1 and V is TRBV7-3; D perhaps matches TRBD2 (6 bases). TRBJ2-5 explains the end of the DNA better; the J call may be wrong. This CDR3 has 14 amino acids. Germline CDR1 reads SGHTA; CDR2 reads FQGTGA. The CDR3 is CASSPHGGERAQYF. The CDR3 DNA follows: TGTGCCAGCAGCCCCCATGGAGGGGAGAGGGCCCAGTACTTC.

The rearrangement joins TRBV7-2 to TRBJ2-5; a weak D match, TRBD1 (6 bases). V was trimmed by 11 bases and J by 0 bases, leaving 10 bases between them. The CDR3 runs 12 residues. In germline, CDR1 is SGHTA, CDR2 FQGNSA. CDR3 in amino acids: CAGGRDQETQYF. CDR3 nucleotides: TGTGCCGGGGGCCGTGACCAAGAGACCCAGTACTTC.

This clonotype was detected only a few times. This chain joins TRBV18 and TRBJ2-5; the D gene is possibly TRBD1 (6 bases). The V end was cut by 2 bases, the J end by 2 bases, with 9 bases between. This CDR3 contains 14 residues. The germline V gene has CDR1 KGHSH and CDR2 LQKENI. The CDR3 sequence: CASSPGGTQETQYF. As DNA, the CDR3 is TGTGCCAGCTCACCAGGGGGCACACAAGAGACCCAGTACTTC.

This clonotype is medium-sized in the sample. This chain links TRBV12-3 or TRBV12-4 with TRBJ2-4; 8 bases fit TRBD2. This CDR3 comprises 17 residues. V shed 2 bases, J shed 0 bases, and the junction held 6 bases outside the gene matches. CDR3 protein: CASSLLAGRIAKNIQYF. The CDR3 region has the DNA TGTGCCAGCAGTTTACTAGCGGGTCGTATAGCCAAAAACATTCAGTACTTC.

Remarks on this clonotype: Being one base from a much bigger clone, this may be a read error. The rearrangement uses TRBV7-2 and TRBJ2-1; D is ambiguous. Germline CDR1 reads SGHTA; CDR2 reads FQGNSA. The CDR3 is 12 residues long. V lost 4 bases, J lost 13 bases, and 14 bases lay in between. Here the CDR3 DNA reads TGTGCCAGCAGCTCGTACCAAGAGACCCAGTTCTTC. Its protein product is CASSSYQETQFF.

Remarks on this clonotype: At one of its ends the junction is not consistent with the germline gene, which may arise from a read error. This chain links TRBV7-6 with TRBJ2-4; D possibly corresponds to TRBD2 (6 bases). Germline assignment: CDR1 SGHVS and CDR2 FNYEAQ. The CDR3 covers 19 residues. CDR3: CASSLYAGLPGGAKNTQYF. The CDR3 bases are TGTGCCAGCAGCTTGTATGCGGGCCTCCCCGGGGGAGCCAAAAACACTCAGTACTTC.

On this clonotype itself: One end of the junction does not line up with germline, which may come from a read error. The chain is built from TRBV7-2 and TRBJ2-5; TRBD2 matches at 11 bases. The CDR3 totals 16 residues. From germline, CDR1 is SGHTA and CDR2 FQGNSA. Written as DNA, the CDR3 is TGTGCCAGCAGCGTAGCGGGGGGGGGGGCCCAAGAGACCCAGTACTTC. Encoded protein: CASSVAGGGAQETQYF.

This clonotype came up a few times. The V and J genes are TRBV7-2 and TRBJ2-1; D perhaps matches TRBD1 (7 bases). The length of the CDR3 is 16 residues. Trimming took 0 bases from V and 3 from J, leaving 12 bases between them. Germline V CDR1 and CDR2: SGHTA, FQGNSA. The CDR3: CASSLAAGQNYNEQFF. For the CDR3, the DNA is TGTGCCAGCAGCTTAGCTGCGGGACAGAACTACAATGAGCAGTTCTTC.

The V and J genes are TRBV7-2 and TRBJ2-4; D assignment may be TRBD1 or TRBD2 (6 bases each). The DNA end is a closer match to TRBJ2-5, so the J assignment may be wrong. Germline V gene sequence: CDR1 SGHTA, CDR2 FQGNSA. The CDR3 loop spans 14 amino acids. CDR3 protein: CARLGGRAQETQYF. The CDR3 DNA reads as TGTGCGAGGCTCGGGGGCCGTGCCCAAGAGACCCAGTACTTC.

Comment on this clonotype: A junction boundary mismatches the germline segment, possibly from a read error. J is TRBJ2-4 and V is TRBV7-8; D uncertain. Germline V gives CDR1 SGHVS, CDR2 FQNEAQ. The CDR3 runs to 12 residues. The CDR3 is CASSLANNTQYF. CDR3 DNA: TGTGCCAGCAGCTTAGCCAATAACACGCAGTATTTC.

Ten or more counts support this clonotype. The chain uses TRBV5-5 and TRBJ2-5, with D unclear. This CDR3 has 16 amino acids. V was pared by 1 base and J by 1 base, with 14 bases between. Germline CDR1 and CDR2: SGHKS and YYEKEE (reference sequence). The CDR3 DNA is TGTGCCAGCAGCTTGAGACCGACTCTGGGCCAAGAGACCCAGTACTTC. It codes for CASSLRPTLGQETQYF.

The rearrangement links TRBV10-3 to TRBJ2-5, with D possibly being TRBD1 (6 bases). The end of the DNA aligns better with TRBJ2-7, so the J call may be wrong. This CDR3 has 14 amino acids. Per germline, CDR1 ENHRY and CDR2 SYGVKD. Here the CDR3 DNA reads TGTGCCATCACGAAGGACAGACGCACCTACGAGCAGTACTTC. Protein sequence: CAITKDRRTYEQYF.